The T cell receptor beta chain described here comes from a study of T cell responses to AZD1222 COVID-19 vaccine. Findings and limits, study-wide: CD4 TCRs covered the whole spike, strongest at regions 160-218 and 743-854. A mostly white British donor set with more females was recruited, and clonal diversity was possibly underestimated. Baseline seropositivity occurred in only a handful of AZD1222 recipients. Close to half of spike-specific TCRs reportedly recognize unmutated variant regions.

As concerns this clone: The antigen is not known.

Trimming removed 1 base from V and 0 bases from J, with 4 bases in between. The CDR3 is made up of 13 amino acids. Germline CDR1 reads LNHDA; CDR2 reads SQIVND (reference sequence). Sequenced by immunoSEQ multiplex PCR; TCRdb stores in-frame clones only, minus some. The data hold approximately 110,000 clones, with 80% to 90% observed a single time. This TCR derives from an adult who received the AZD1222 COVID-19 vaccine. This sample comprised peripheral blood, obtained 28 days after the second AZD1222 dose. The chain has TRBV19 and TRBJ2-7; D unclear. CDR3 coding DNA: TGTGCCAGTAGTATAGCGGTCTCCTACGAGCAGTACTTC. As protein: CASSIAVSYEQYF.